This TCR beta chain originates from a study of graft-versus-host responses after intestinal transplantation. Some clones are missing from TCRdb's copy, which holds only in-frame ones; the method was immunoSEQ multiplex PCR. Here the sample spans 45,000 or so clones, more than 85% being singletons. The CDR3 extends over 14 amino acids. With 4 bases removed from V and 5 bases from J, the gap between germline ends came to 14 bases. Germline V CDR1 and CDR2: SGHTA, FQGNSA. The chain employs TRBV7-2 and TRBJ2-5; D is uncertain. The starting material was PBMCs, obtained 524 days after transplant. The sequence was obtained from a human patient who received an intestinal transplant, so some T cells may come from the graft donor. The CDR3 region has the DNA TGTGCCAGCAGCTACTACCTCGGTTCGGAGACCCAGTACTTC. It translates to CASSYYLGSETQYF.